This T cell receptor beta chain was documented in a study of cytomegalovirus exposure and HLA in healthy donors. Study as a whole: The roughly 670 first-cohort repertoires and the 95 to 150 validation repertoires shared the same platform, a later analysis reported. The study, taken as a whole, reports: The investigators catalogued 150 or so TCR beta chains as cytomegalovirus-associated. Three CMV-associated chains were confirmed in vitro to be specific for CMV antigens.

About this clone: Its antigen remains unknown.

This table comes from immunoSEQ multiplex PCR, and its TCRdb copy is limited to in-frame clones, with some not included. Among under 400,000 clones listed, approximately 86% were seen once. The donors were part of the validation cohort, which consisted of under 150 subjects and was separate from the first cohort of under 850 subjects. Sequencing was done on a sample of PBMCs. The source is a young man in good health and CMV-seronegative.

For the CDR3, the DNA is TGTGCCAGCAGTCTGGGACAGAACTATGGCTACACCTTC. The encoded protein is CASSLGQNYGYTF. The rearrangement uses TRBV2 and TRBJ1-2; 7 bases align to TRBD1. With V trimmed by 5 bases and J by 2 bases, 2 bases remained unmatched. Germline V lookup: CDR1 SNHLY, CDR2 FYNNEI. The CDR3 has 13 residues.